This T cell receptor beta chain was found in a study of control samples from healthy donors and cancer patients. Repertoires were generated with immunoSEQ multiplex PCR, while TCRdb's copy carries only in-frame clones and drops some. The sample lists approximately 150,000 clones, 75% to 95% occurring once. V trimming: 4 bases; J trimming: 12 bases; junction bases outside the gene matches: 13. CDR1 and CDR2 (germline): SGHAT, FQDESV (reference sequence). This CDR3 is built from 14 residues. V and J are TRBV11-1 and TRBJ1-1, with 8 positions matching TRBD1. Input material: blood. This receptor was obtained from a man between 18 and 35 years old in good health. The DNA for the CDR3 is TGTGCCAGCAGCTCGACAGGGGAGTATCAAGGGACTTTCTTT. Translating it yields CASSSTGEYQGTFF.